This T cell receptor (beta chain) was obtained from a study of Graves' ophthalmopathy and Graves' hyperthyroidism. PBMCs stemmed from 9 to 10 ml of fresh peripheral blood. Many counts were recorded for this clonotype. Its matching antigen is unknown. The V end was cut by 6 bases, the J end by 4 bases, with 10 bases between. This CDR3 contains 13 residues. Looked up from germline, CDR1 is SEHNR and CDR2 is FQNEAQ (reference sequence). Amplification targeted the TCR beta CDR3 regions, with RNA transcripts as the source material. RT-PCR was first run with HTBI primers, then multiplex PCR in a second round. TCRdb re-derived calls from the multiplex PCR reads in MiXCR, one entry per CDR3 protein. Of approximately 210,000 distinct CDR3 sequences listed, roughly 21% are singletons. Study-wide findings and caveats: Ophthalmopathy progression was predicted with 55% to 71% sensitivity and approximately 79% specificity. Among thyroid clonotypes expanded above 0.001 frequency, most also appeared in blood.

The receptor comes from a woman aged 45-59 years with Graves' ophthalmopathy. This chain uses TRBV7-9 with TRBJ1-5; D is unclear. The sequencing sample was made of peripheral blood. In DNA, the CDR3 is TGTGCCAGCAGTTTCGACGGGAATCAGCCCCAGCATTTT. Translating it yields CASSFDGNQPQHF.